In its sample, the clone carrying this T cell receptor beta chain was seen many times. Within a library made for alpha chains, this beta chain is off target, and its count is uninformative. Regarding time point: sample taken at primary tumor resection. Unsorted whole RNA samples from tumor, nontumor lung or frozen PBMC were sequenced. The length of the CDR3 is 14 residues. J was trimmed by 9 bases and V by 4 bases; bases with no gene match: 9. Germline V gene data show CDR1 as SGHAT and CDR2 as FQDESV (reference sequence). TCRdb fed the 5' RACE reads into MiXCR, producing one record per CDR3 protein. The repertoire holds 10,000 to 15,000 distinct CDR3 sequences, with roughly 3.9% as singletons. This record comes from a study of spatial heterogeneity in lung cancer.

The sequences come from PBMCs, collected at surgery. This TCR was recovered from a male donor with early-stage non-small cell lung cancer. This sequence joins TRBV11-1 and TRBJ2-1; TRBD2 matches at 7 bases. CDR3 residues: CASSSSRTRSEQFF. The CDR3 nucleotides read TGTGCCAGCAGCTCTTCGCGGACTAGGAGTGAGCAGTTCTTC.